This record covers a single T cell receptor (beta chain). V lost 7 bases, J lost 2 bases, and 8 bases lay in between. This CDR3 contains 13 residues. TCRdb reprocessed the 5' RACE reads with MiXCR, giving one entry per CDR3 protein. This sample carries 60,000 to 85,000 distinct CDR3 sequences, 4% to 6% of them seen once, and the ten largest clones take about 2.4%. The sample belongs to a study of neurological immune-mediated disorders. This clonotype was sampled from a woman in her 30s with multiple sclerosis. The source material was PBMCs. This chain connects TRBV12-3 or TRBV12-4 to TRBJ2-2; D gene unclear. CDR3 in amino acids: CASTPRNTGELFF. CDR3 DNA sequence: TGTGCCAGCACCCCCCGCAACACCGGGGAGCTGTTTTTT.